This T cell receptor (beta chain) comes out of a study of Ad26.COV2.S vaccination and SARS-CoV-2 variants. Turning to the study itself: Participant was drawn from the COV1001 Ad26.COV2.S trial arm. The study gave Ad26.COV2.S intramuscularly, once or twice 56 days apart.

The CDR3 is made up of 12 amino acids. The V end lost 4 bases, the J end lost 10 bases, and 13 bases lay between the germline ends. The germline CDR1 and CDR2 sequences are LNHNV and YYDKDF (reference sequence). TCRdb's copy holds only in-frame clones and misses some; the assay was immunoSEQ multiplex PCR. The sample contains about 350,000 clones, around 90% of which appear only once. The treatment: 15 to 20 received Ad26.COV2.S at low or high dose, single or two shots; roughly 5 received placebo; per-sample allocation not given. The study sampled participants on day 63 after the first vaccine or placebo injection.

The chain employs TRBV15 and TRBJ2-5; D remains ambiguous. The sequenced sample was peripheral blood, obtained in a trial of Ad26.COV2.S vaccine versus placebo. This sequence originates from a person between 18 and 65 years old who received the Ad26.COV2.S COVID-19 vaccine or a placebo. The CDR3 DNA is TGTGCCACCAGCACCACGACTGGCATCCAGTACTTC. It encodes CATSTTTGIQYF.